Listed here are 16 T cell receptor beta chains from one sample, sequenced in a study of T cells after yellow fever vaccination. TCRdb redid the calling of the 5' RACE reads with MiXCR, one entry per CDR3 protein. The table includes some 600,000 distinct CDR3 sequences, about a sixth detected once. The input for sequencing was PBMCs, taken around 5 days after the first yellow fever vaccination. The receptors were gathered from a man younger than 30 who received the YFV17D yellow fever vaccine.

This clonotype was seen at least ten times. As DNA, the CDR3 is TGTGCCAGCAGTTTTGGGACAGGGGCCACCGGGGAGCTGTTTTTT. Its translation: CASSFGTGATGELFF. The V call is TRBV12-3 or TRBV12-4, the J call TRBJ2-2, with TRBD1 matching over 10 bases. Unmatched junction bases numbered 2, after V lost 3 bases and J lost 4 bases. The length of the CDR3 is 15 residues.

This clonotype showed up many times. This chain uses TRBV18 with TRBJ2-5; 8 positions match TRBD1. The CDR3 has 16 amino acids. With V trimmed by 3 bases and J by 2 bases, 8 bases remained unmatched. The germline gives CDR1 KGHSH, CDR2 LQKENI. As DNA, the CDR3 is TGTGCCAGCTCACCGAATAGCCAGGGGGCACAAGAGACCCAGTACTTC. As protein: CASSPNSQGAQETQYF.

There are a few counts of this clonotype. The rearrangement uses TRBV28 and TRBJ2-1; 8 bases line up with TRBD1. This CDR3 is 14 amino acids long. Germline trimming cut 2 bases from V and 8 bases from J; bases unmatched to any gene: 5. CDR1 is MDHEN, CDR2 SYDVKM, per germline. The CDR3 reads CASSLPQGADEQFF. In DNA, the CDR3 is TGTGCCAGCAGTTTACCGCAGGGGGCAGATGAGCAGTTCTTC.

This clonotype has a handful of counts. The V call is TRBV4-3, the J call TRBJ2-5; 14 bases align to TRBD2. Germline CDR1 LGHNA, CDR2 YSLEER. V lost 4 bases and J lost 5; bases outside the gene matches: 6. This CDR3 has 16 amino acids. The DNA for the CDR3 is TGCGCCAGCAGCCCCCGGAGGACTAGCGGGGGGGAGACCCAGTACTTC. This translates into CASSPRRTSGGETQYF.

The DNA of the CDR3 is TGTGCCAGCAGTCCTTCCCGGGGAAACACCATATATTTT. The encoded protein is CASSPSRGNTIYF. The rearrangement links TRBV7-3 to TRBJ1-3; unclear D gene. Germline-derived CDR1 and CDR2 are SGHTA and FQGTGA. CDR3 length: 13 amino acids. Deletions cut 6 bases from V and 4 bases from J, with 10 bases between.

The rearrangement links TRBV5-1 to TRBJ2-6; TRBD2 agrees at 7 bases. CDR3 size: 17 residues. Germline trimming cut 1 base from V and 0 bases from J; bases unmatched to any gene: 4. Germline CDR1 reads SGHRS; CDR2 reads YFSETQ. As DNA, the CDR3 is TGCGCCAGCAGCTTGCACACGGGGGGCTCTGGGGCCAACGTCCTGACTTTC. Amino acid sequence: CASSLHTGGSGANVLTF.

This clonotype was found a few times. The chain joins TRBV7-2 to TRBJ2-3; D unclear. CDR1 and CDR2 (germline): SGHTA, FQGNSA. Trimming removed 4 bases from V and 6 bases from J, with 23 bases in between. The CDR3 extends over 17 amino acids. CDR3 sequence: CASSSGGRVAASDTQYF. The CDR3 DNA sequence: TGTGCCAGCAGCTCCGGTGGAAGGGTTGCGGCCTCCGATACGCAGTATTTT.

Only a few counts were recorded for this clonotype. The chain carries TRBV7-9 and TRBJ2-5; D gene uncertain. Per germline, CDR1 SEHNR and CDR2 FQNEAQ (reference sequence). The V end lost 5 bases, the J end lost 5 bases, and 18 bases lay between the germline ends. The CDR3 length is 15 residues. The CDR3 region has the DNA TGTGCCAGCAGCGACCCCCAGAACAAGGTTGAGACCCAGTACTTC. Translating it yields CASSDPQNKVETQYF.

The rearrangement links TRBV28 to TRBJ1-5, with D possibly matching TRBD1 (6 bases). The germline V gene has CDR1 MDHEN and CDR2 SYDVKM. Trimming took 3 bases from V and 9 from J, leaving 15 bases between them. CDR3 size: 14 residues. CDR3 sequence: CASSFRQVLRPQHF. The DNA for the CDR3 is TGTGCCAGCAGTTTTCGACAGGTCCTAAGGCCCCAGCATTTT.

This clonotype was counted only a few times. The V gene is TRBV28, the J gene TRBJ1-1, with 7 nucleotides matching TRBD1. Germline lookup yields CDR1 MDHEN and CDR2 SYDVKM. CDR3 length: 14 amino acids. The ends lost 5 bases at V and 6 bases at J; junction bases unmatched: 9. The CDR3 reads CASSLRDSRSEAFF. CDR3 nucleotides: TGTGCCAGCAGTCTTCGGGACAGTCGTTCTGAAGCTTTCTTT.

V is TRBV12-3 or TRBV12-4 and J is TRBJ1-5; D unclear. The CDR3 loop spans 13 amino acids. V was trimmed by 3 bases and J by 6 bases, leaving 9 bases between them. CDR3 in amino acids: CASSFSLGQPQHF. The CDR3 nucleotides read TGTGCCAGCAGTTTTTCATTGGGTCAGCCCCAGCATTTT.

The table lists this clonotype with a few counts. The chain combines TRBV7-6 with TRBJ2-1; tentatively, D is TRBD2 (6 bases). The germline gives CDR1 SGHVS, CDR2 FNYEAQ. The CDR3 is made up of 16 amino acids. V was clipped by 5 bases and J by 2 bases, with 16 bases between them. This CDR3 is CASSRNRGGTYNEQFF. DNA of the CDR3: TGTGCCAGCAGCAGGAACCGGGGCGGGACCTACAATGAGCAGTTCTTC.

The CDR3 DNA reads as TGTGCCAGCACCAAGGCCGGGGAGGTTAATGGCTACACCTTC. It encodes CASTKAGEVNGYTF. The chain links TRBV6-1 to TRBJ1-2; D is unclear. This CDR3 has 14 residues. Trimming removed 7 bases from V and 6 bases from J, with 18 bases in between. CDR1 is MNHNS, CDR2 SASEGT, per germline.

V and J are TRBV19 and TRBJ2-5, with D tentatively TRBD1 or TRBD2 (5 bases each). This CDR3 contains 13 residues. In germline, CDR1 is LNHDA, CDR2 SQIVND (reference sequence). Trimming left V 8 bases short and J 2 bases short, with 12 bases between. CDR3 sequence reads: CASGGTAQETQYF. Written as DNA, the CDR3 is TGTGCCAGTGGGGGAACGGCACAAGAGACCCAGTACTTC.

The rearrangement uses TRBV27 and TRBJ2-3; TRBD1 is a possible D gene (5 bases). CDR3 length: 18 residues. Germline-derived CDR1 and CDR2 are MNHEY and SMNVEV (reference sequence). Trimming shortened V by 2 bases and J by 5 bases, and 23 bases separated the two germline ends. CDR3 sequence (DNA): TGTGCCAGCAGTTTAAGTTTGCTAGGGGCGACGTGGGGAGATACGCAGTATTTT. Amino acids: CASSLSLLGATWGDTQYF.

The V call is TRBV14, the J call TRBJ2-3, with no clear D. This CDR3 region has 13 residues. The V gene's germline CDR1 is SGHDN and CDR2 FVKESK. V was pared by 3 bases and J by 7 bases, with 11 bases between. As DNA, the CDR3 is TGTGCCAGCAGCCACAGACCGAGCTATACGCAGTATTTT. Translated, it gives CASSHRPSYTQYF.